This entry lists 15 T cell receptor beta chains sequenced from one sample in a study of cytomegalovirus exposure and HLA in healthy donors. Primers included in the PCR were 60 Vbeta and 13 Jbeta primers. TCRdb's table, derived via immunoSEQ multiplex PCR, lists solely in-frame clones and lacks some. Found here are about 130,000 clones, 80% of them singletons; the top ten hold 3% to 4%. Sequenced input: PBMCs. The receptors here all came from a woman aged 40 to 50 in good health and CMV-seronegative.

The J gene is TRBJ1-6, the V gene TRBV19; the D is unclear. V was clipped by 5 bases and J by 1 base, with 9 bases between them. This CDR3 region has 15 residues. In germline, CDR1 is LNHDA, CDR2 SQIVND (reference sequence). The CDR3 protein is CASSPGASYNSPLHF. The CDR3, as DNA: TGTGCCAGTAGTCCCGGAGCGTCCTATAATTCACCCCTCCACTTT.

V is TRBV6-5 and J is TRBJ2-1; 13 nucleotides line up with TRBD2. The V gene's germline CDR1 is MNHEY and CDR2 SVGAGI. Unmatched junction bases numbered 5, after V lost 5 bases and J lost 10 bases. This CDR3 is 14 amino acids long. CDR3 sequence (DNA): TGTGCCAGCAGTCCCCCGGGACTAGCGGGAGAGCAGTTCTTC. This translates into CASSPPGLAGEQFF.

This clone was seen a single time. The V call is TRBV18, the J call TRBJ2-2, with TRBD2 identical over 7 bases. The CDR3 is made up of 15 amino acids. The V gene's germline CDR1 is KGHSH and CDR2 LQKENI. Trimming removed 3 bases from V and 6 bases from J; junction bases left unmatched: 7. CDR3 region: CASSPTGGPPGELFF. The CDR3, as DNA: TGTGCCAGCTCACCGACGGGAGGCCCCCCCGGGGAGCTGTTTTTT.

This clone was recorded once. This chain links TRBV4-1 with TRBJ1-2; 9 bases are a match to TRBD1. The germline CDR1 and CDR2 sequences are MGHRA and YSYEKL. The CDR3 is made up of 15 amino acids. The V and J ends lost 3 bases and 6 bases, in that order; junction bases with no gene match: 8. The DNA of the CDR3 is TGCGCCAGCAGCCAGGTACACAGGGGGCTGGATGGCTACACCTTC. Translation gives CASSQVHRGLDGYTF.

In this sample, this clone turned up once. V and J are TRBV15 and TRBJ1-5; a possible D gene is TRBD1 (5 bases). Germline V lookup: CDR1 LNHNV, CDR2 YYDKDF (reference sequence). V lost 0 bases to trimming and J lost 1 base, with 10 bases between them. The CDR3 length is 16 residues. The CDR3 DNA sequence: TGTGCCACCAGCAGAGATATAGGGGCGAGCAATCAGCCCCAGCATTTT. Its protein is CATSRDIGASNQPQHF.

The CDR3 protein is CASSSRSGSNTGELFF. The CDR3, as DNA: TGTGCCAGCAGCTCCCGTAGCGGGTCGAACACCGGGGAGCTGTTTTTT. This chain connects TRBV7-3 to TRBJ2-2, with TRBD2 matching 7 bases. The V gene end was trimmed by 4 bases and the J gene end by 0 bases; junction bases not matched to a gene: 5. The germline V gene encodes CDR1 SGHTA and CDR2 FQGTGA. The CDR3 sequence is 16 residues long.

V usage is TRBV9 and J usage is TRBJ2-1; 7 bases match TRBD2. Germline CDR1 and CDR2: SGDLS and YYNGEE. There are 14 residues in the CDR3. The ends lost 4 bases at V and 10 bases at J; junction bases unmatched: 11. CDR3 bases: TGTGCCAGCAGCCCCCGGGACGCGCGGGGGGAGCAGTTCTTC. The encoded protein is CASSPRDARGEQFF.

The chain carries TRBV10-2 and TRBJ2-3, with a tentative D call TRBD1 (6 bases). The CDR3 contains 15 residues. V was clipped by 5 bases and J by 1 base, with 13 bases between them. From germline, CDR1 is WSHSY and CDR2 SAAADI. CDR3: CASSLGAPGTDTQYF. CDR3 in DNA: TGCGCCAGCAGTTTGGGGGCCCCGGGCACAGATACGCAGTATTTT.

CDR3 in DNA: TGTGCCAGCAGCACCCAACAGGGGGCGGGTGAAAAACTGTTTTTT. It codes for CASSTQQGAGEKLFF. The J gene is TRBJ1-4, the V gene TRBV7-9; TRBD1 matches 9 bases. The V gene's germline CDR1 is SEHNR and CDR2 FQNEAQ (reference sequence). V lost 5 bases, J lost 7 bases, and 8 bases stayed unmatched. This CDR3 spans 15 amino acids.

The chain combines TRBV7-3 with TRBJ2-7; 10 nucleotides match TRBD1. Germline values: CDR1 SGHTA, CDR2 FQGTGA. The CDR3 spans 14 residues. J gave up 4 bases and V 3 bases, and 3 bases lay outside the gene matches. The CDR3 nucleotides read TGTGCCAGCAGCTTGACAGGGGGCTTTTACGAGCAGTACTTC. This gives the protein CASSLTGGFYEQYF.

This rearrangement joins TRBV27 to TRBJ2-5; D is undetermined. The CDR3 is 14 amino acids. V was trimmed by 2 bases and J by 5 bases, leaving 12 bases between them. The germline V gene encodes CDR1 MNHEY and CDR2 SMNVEV (reference sequence). For the CDR3, the DNA is TGTGCCAGCAGTTTACGGTTTCGGGTCGAGACCCAGTACTTC. Its translation: CASSLRFRVETQYF.

The J gene is TRBJ2-7, the V gene TRBV29-1; D unresolved. Trimming shortened V by 5 bases and J by 2 bases, and 16 bases separated the two germline ends. Germline loops: CDR1 SQVTM, CDR2 ANQGSEA. The CDR3 is 14 amino acids. The CDR3 reads CSVRGPDGAYEQYF. The DNA of the CDR3 is TGCAGCGTTCGAGGCCCTGACGGAGCCTACGAGCAGTACTTC.

The genes are TRBV11-3 and TRBJ2-1; 8 bases agree with TRBD1. J lost 9 bases, V lost 0 bases, and 1 base had no gene match. Germline assignment: CDR1 SGHNT and CDR2 YENEEA. The CDR3 covers 13 residues. The CDR3 sequence is CASSLDQGAEQFF. CDR3 bases: TGTGCCAGCAGCTTAGATCAGGGGGCTGAGCAGTTCTTC.

The chain employs TRBV7-8 and TRBJ1-1; D is possibly TRBD1 (5 bases). Deletions cut 1 base from V and 5 bases from J, with 11 bases between. The germline gives CDR1 SGHVS, CDR2 FQNEAQ. The CDR3 spans 14 residues. The CDR3 coding sequence is TGTGCCAGCAGCTTAGACGGGGGGGAGACTGAAGCTTTCTTT. It encodes CASSLDGGETEAFF.

CDR3 sequence (DNA): TGTGCCAGCAGCCGCACAGGGAGGGGTCAGCCCCAGCATTTT. Residues: CASSRTGRGQPQHF. The J gene is TRBJ1-5, the V gene TRBV28, with a weak D call TRBD1 (6 bases). CDR1 and CDR2 (germline): MDHEN, SYDVKM. There are 14 residues in the CDR3. The V gene lost 6 bases and the J gene lost 6 bases, with 15 bases spanning the gap.